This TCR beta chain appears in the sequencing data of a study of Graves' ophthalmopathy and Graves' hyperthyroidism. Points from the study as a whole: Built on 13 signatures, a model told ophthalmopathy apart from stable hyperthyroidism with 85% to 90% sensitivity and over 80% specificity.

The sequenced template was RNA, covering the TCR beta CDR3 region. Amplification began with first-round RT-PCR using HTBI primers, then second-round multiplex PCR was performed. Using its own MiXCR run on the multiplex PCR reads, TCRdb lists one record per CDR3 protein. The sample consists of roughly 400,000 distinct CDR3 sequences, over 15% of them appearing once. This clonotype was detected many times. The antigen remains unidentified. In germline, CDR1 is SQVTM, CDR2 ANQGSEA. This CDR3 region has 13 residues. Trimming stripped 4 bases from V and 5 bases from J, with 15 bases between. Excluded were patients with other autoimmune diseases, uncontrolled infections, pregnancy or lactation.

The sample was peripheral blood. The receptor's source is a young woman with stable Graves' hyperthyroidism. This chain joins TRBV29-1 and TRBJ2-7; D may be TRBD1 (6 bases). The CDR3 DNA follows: TGCAGCGTTGCCCAGGGGTTCGGGGACGAGCAGTACTTC. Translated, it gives CSVAQGFGDEQYF.